Listed below are T cell receptor beta chains from one sample, sequenced in a study of blood T cells in healthy people across ages. TCRdb called the 5' RACE reads again in MiXCR, with one record for every CDR3 protein. The table shows under 1 million distinct CDR3 sequences, with around 45% occurring only once. Sequenced sample: blood. These receptors all come from a man in his 60s in good health. Both conserved end residues are part of each CDR3. Fields, in order: V gene, J gene, D gene, clone size, CDR3 protein, CDR3 DNA. A D gene is named only where the DNA matches it firmly. Clone size is given for some rows only: seen once, a few or many times, or a class if the clone is expanded.

v_call: TRBV7-3; j_call: TRBJ2-1; d_call: -; clone_size: -; cdr3_aa: CASSLMGASYGSNEQFF; cdr3_nt: TGTGCCAGCAGCTTAATGGGGGCCAGCTACGGATCCAATGAGCAGTTCTTC
v_call: TRBV20-1; j_call: TRBJ2-1; d_call: TRBD2; clone_size: -; cdr3_aa: CSANPASGGYNEQFF; cdr3_nt: TGCAGTGCTAATCCCGCTAGCGGGGGTTACAATGAGCAGTTCTTC
v_call: TRBV6-1; j_call: TRBJ1-6; d_call: -; clone_size: few; cdr3_aa: CASGVGRRDNSPLHF; cdr3_nt: TGTGCCAGCGGGGTCGGCCGAAGGGATAATTCACCCCTCCACTTT
v_call: TRBV7-2; j_call: TRBJ2-5; d_call: -; clone_size: few; cdr3_aa: CASSFGYRAYQETQYF; cdr3_nt: TGTGCCAGCAGCTTTGGTTACCGCGCGTACCAAGAGACCCAGTACTTC
v_call: TRBV7-2; j_call: TRBJ1-2; d_call: -; clone_size: -; cdr3_aa: CASSLTANDYGYTF; cdr3_nt: TGTGCCAGCAGCTTAACGGCCAATGACTATGGCTACACCTTC
v_call: TRBV5-1; j_call: TRBJ2-4; d_call: TRBD1; clone_size: few; cdr3_aa: CASTPRAGGENIQYF; cdr3_nt: TGCGCCAGCACACCGAGGGCAGGGGGCGAGAACATTCAGTACTTC
v_call: TRBV15; j_call: TRBJ2-1; d_call: -; clone_size: once; cdr3_aa: CATSREALSYNGQFF; cdr3_nt: TGTGCCACCAGCAGGGAAGCGCTATCCTACAATGGGCAGTTCTTC
v_call: TRBV23-1; j_call: TRBJ2-7; d_call: -; clone_size: -; cdr3_aa: CASSQPTGGPRSGEQYF; cdr3_nt: TGCGCCAGCAGTCAGCCGACAGGTGGCCCTCGCTCGGGGGAGCAGTACTTC
v_call: TRBV20-1; j_call: TRBJ2-7; d_call: TRBD1; clone_size: -; cdr3_aa: CSASRPGTAYEQYF; cdr3_nt: TGCAGTGCTAGCCGGCCCGGGACAGCCTACGAGCAGTACTTC
v_call: TRBV7-2; j_call: TRBJ2-1; d_call: -; clone_size: few; cdr3_aa: CASSGAGLHNEQFF; cdr3_nt: TGTGCCAGCAGCGGGGCAGGACTCCACAATGAGCAGTTCTTC
v_call: TRBV28; j_call: TRBJ2-7; d_call: -; clone_size: -; cdr3_aa: CASSSPGLPTYEQYF; cdr3_nt: TGTGCCAGCAGTTCACCAGGGCTACCCACCTACGAGCAGTACTTC
v_call: TRBV5-1; j_call: TRBJ1-2; d_call: TRBD1; clone_size: -; cdr3_aa: CASTPRTGDYGYTF; cdr3_nt: TGCGCCAGCACCCCAAGGACAGGGGACTATGGCTACACCTTC
v_call: TRBV7-3; j_call: TRBJ1-1; d_call: TRBD1; clone_size: -; cdr3_aa: CASSSGQGVAFF; cdr3_nt: TGTGCCAGCAGCTCCGGACAGGGGGTAGCTTTCTTT
v_call: TRBV27; j_call: TRBJ1-1; d_call: -; clone_size: -; cdr3_aa: CASSLSAGTMNTEAFF; cdr3_nt: TGTGCCAGCAGTTTATCTGCGGGGACCATGAACACTGAAGCTTTCTTT
v_call: TRBV11-2; j_call: TRBJ2-1; d_call: -; clone_size: -; cdr3_aa: CASSPTREGGCNEQFF; cdr3_nt: TGTGCCAGCAGCCCGACCAGGGAAGGTGGCTGCAATGAGCAGTTCTTC
v_call: TRBV7-2; j_call: TRBJ2-7; d_call: TRBD2; clone_size: -; cdr3_aa: CASSASGGSHEQYF; cdr3_nt: TGTGCCAGCAGTGCTAGCGGGGGCTCCCACGAGCAGTACTTC
v_call: TRBV25-1; j_call: TRBJ2-7; d_call: -; clone_size: few; cdr3_aa: CASSDAWLGGEQYF; cdr3_nt: TGTGCCAGCAGTGACGCATGGTTAGGGGGCGAGCAGTACTTC
v_call: TRBV4-3; j_call: TRBJ2-7; d_call: -; clone_size: -; cdr3_aa: CASSQDLSAYEQYF; cdr3_nt: TGCGCCAGCAGCCAAGATCTCAGCGCCTACGAGCAGTACTTC
v_call: TRBV7-2; j_call: TRBJ2-5; d_call: TRBD2; clone_size: many; cdr3_aa: CASSGYIAGGAETQYF; cdr3_nt: TGTGCCAGCAGCGGATACATAGCGGGTGGGGCAGAGACCCAGTACTTC
v_call: TRBV5-6; j_call: TRBJ2-7; d_call: -; clone_size: -; cdr3_aa: CASSLWSDSYNEQYF; cdr3_nt: TGTGCCAGCAGCTTGTGGTCTGATTCCTACAATGAGCAGTACTTC
v_call: TRBV7-6; j_call: TRBJ2-7; d_call: TRBD2; clone_size: -; cdr3_aa: CASSSPPGTREYEQYF; cdr3_nt: TGTGCCAGCAGCTCCCCGCCCGGGACTAGGGAGTACGAGCAGTACTTC
v_call: TRBV7-7; j_call: TRBJ2-7; d_call: -; clone_size: -; cdr3_aa: CASSHQQGYEQYF; cdr3_nt: TGTGCTAGCAGCCACCAACAGGGTTACGAGCAGTACTTC
v_call: TRBV5-1; j_call: TRBJ2-2; d_call: TRBD2; clone_size: -; cdr3_aa: CASEGVAGTNTGELFF; cdr3_nt: TGCGCCAGCGAAGGGGTAGCGGGTACGAACACCGGGGAGCTGTTTTTT
v_call: TRBV11-2; j_call: TRBJ1-1; d_call: -; clone_size: -; cdr3_aa: CASSLVGARTEAFF; cdr3_nt: TGTGCCAGCAGCTTAGTGGGGGCGCGGACTGAAGCTTTCTTT
v_call: TRBV7-9; j_call: TRBJ1-2; d_call: -; clone_size: -; cdr3_aa: CAIQGSSYGYTF; cdr3_nt: TGTGCCATTCAGGGTTCAAGCTATGGCTACACCTTC
v_call: TRBV28; j_call: TRBJ1-2; d_call: TRBD1; clone_size: many; cdr3_aa: CASSPRTGGLYGYTF; cdr3_nt: TGTGCCAGCAGCCCGAGGACAGGGGGCCTCTATGGCTACACCTTC
v_call: TRBV29-1; j_call: TRBJ2-7; d_call: -; clone_size: -; cdr3_aa: CSVEGEVYEQYF; cdr3_nt: TGCAGCGTTGAAGGGGAAGTCTACGAGCAGTACTTC
v_call: TRBV6-5; j_call: TRBJ2-2; d_call: -; clone_size: -; cdr3_aa: CASSQGAGEAGELFF; cdr3_nt: TGTGCCAGCAGCCAGGGGGCGGGAGAGGCCGGGGAGCTGTTTTTT
v_call: TRBV20-1; j_call: TRBJ2-3; d_call: -; clone_size: -; cdr3_aa: CSAPEGDTQYF; cdr3_nt: TGCAGTGCGCCTGAGGGGGATACGCAGTATTTT
v_call: TRBV28; j_call: TRBJ2-3; d_call: TRBD2; clone_size: -; cdr3_aa: CASRSTFLAGASDTQYF; cdr3_nt: TGTGCCAGCAGATCAACCTTCTTAGCGGGGGCGTCAGATACGCAGTATTTT
v_call: TRBV4-2; j_call: TRBJ1-5; d_call: -; clone_size: few; cdr3_aa: CASSQPRGGSYEYQPQHF; cdr3_nt: TGTGCCAGCAGCCAACCCCGTGGAGGGTCGTATGAGTATCAGCCCCAGCATTTT
v_call: TRBV5-1; j_call: TRBJ2-7; d_call: -; clone_size: -; cdr3_aa: CASSLVPGAGGLYEQYF; cdr3_nt: TGCGCCAGCAGCTTGGTCCCAGGGGCAGGTGGATTATACGAGCAGTACTTC
v_call: TRBV5-6; j_call: TRBJ2-7; d_call: TRBD2; clone_size: -; cdr3_aa: CASRPTGLAGDPYEQYF; cdr3_nt: TGTGCCAGCAGACCCACTGGACTAGCGGGGGACCCCTACGAGCAGTACTTC
v_call: TRBV20-1; j_call: TRBJ2-7; d_call: TRBD2; clone_size: few; cdr3_aa: CSARPSGGAYEQYF; cdr3_nt: TGCAGTGCTAGACCTAGCGGGGGGGCCTACGAGCAGTACTTC
v_call: TRBV12-3/TRBV12-4; j_call: TRBJ2-5; d_call: -; clone_size: -; cdr3_aa: CASSWGDIQETQYF; cdr3_nt: TGTGCCAGCAGTTGGGGGGACATCCAAGAGACCCAGTACTTC
v_call: TRBV24-1; j_call: TRBJ2-5; d_call: TRBD1; clone_size: -; cdr3_aa: CATSDYSYRDSETQYF; cdr3_nt: TGTGCCACCAGTGATTATTCGTATAGGGACAGTGAGACCCAGTACTTC
v_call: TRBV5-1; j_call: TRBJ2-3; d_call: -; clone_size: few; cdr3_aa: CASSTQTASTDTQYF; cdr3_nt: TGCGCCAGCAGCACCCAGACAGCTAGCACAGATACGCAGTATTTT
v_call: TRBV12-3/TRBV12-4; j_call: TRBJ1-2; d_call: -; clone_size: few; cdr3_aa: CASSLGGGISYGYTF; cdr3_nt: TGTGCCAGCAGTTTAGGGGGCGGAATTAGCTATGGCTACACCTTC
v_call: TRBV6-6; j_call: TRBJ2-7; d_call: TRBD2; clone_size: -; cdr3_aa: CASTSGTRGNEQYF; cdr3_nt: TGTGCCAGTACTTCCGGGACTAGGGGGAACGAGCAGTACTTC
v_call: TRBV7-2; j_call: TRBJ2-5; d_call: TRBD1; clone_size: -; cdr3_aa: CASSSEPDRAGTQYF; cdr3_nt: TGTGCCAGCAGCTCCGAACCGGACAGGGCCGGGACCCAGTACTTC
v_call: TRBV12-3/TRBV12-4; j_call: TRBJ2-1; d_call: -; clone_size: -; cdr3_aa: CASSLNRPSREQFF; cdr3_nt: TGTGCCAGCAGTTTGAATCGCCCTTCGAGGGAGCAGTTCTTC
v_call: TRBV7-2; j_call: TRBJ2-5; d_call: TRBD1; clone_size: once; cdr3_aa: CASSLTYDRERETQYF; cdr3_nt: TGTGCCAGCAGCTTAACCTATGACAGGGAACGCGAGACCCAGTACTTC
v_call: TRBV19; j_call: TRBJ2-5; d_call: -; clone_size: few; cdr3_aa: CASSQQGLKTQYF; cdr3_nt: TGTGCCAGTAGTCAACAGGGTTTGAAGACCCAGTACTTC
v_call: TRBV30; j_call: TRBJ1-6; d_call: TRBD1; clone_size: -; cdr3_aa: CAWSAGQGEISPLHF; cdr3_nt: TGTGCCTGGAGTGCCGGACAGGGAGAGATTTCACCCCTCCACTTT
v_call: TRBV6-2/TRBV6-3; j_call: TRBJ1-2; d_call: -; clone_size: -; cdr3_aa: CASSYLTARANYGYTF; cdr3_nt: TGTGCCAGCAGTTACCTTACTGCGAGGGCTAACTATGGCTACACCTTC
v_call: TRBV28; j_call: TRBJ2-3; d_call: -; clone_size: -; cdr3_aa: CASKQNTDTQYF; cdr3_nt: TGTGCCAGCAAACAGAACACAGATACGCAGTATTTT
v_call: TRBV7-6; j_call: TRBJ2-1; d_call: TRBD1; clone_size: -; cdr3_aa: CASSSTGATFNEQFF; cdr3_nt: TGTGCCAGCAGCTCAACAGGGGCGACCTTCAATGAGCAGTTCTTC
v_call: TRBV7-9; j_call: TRBJ1-4; d_call: -; clone_size: -; cdr3_aa: CASSLFRDMNEKLFF; cdr3_nt: TGTGCCAGCAGCTTATTCCGGGACATGAATGAAAAACTGTTTTTT
v_call: TRBV12-3/TRBV12-4; j_call: TRBJ2-6; d_call: TRBD1; clone_size: -; cdr3_aa: CASSLLGQSSGANVLTF; cdr3_nt: TGTGCCAGCAGTTTACTGGGACAGAGCTCTGGGGCCAACGTCCTGACTTTC
v_call: TRBV6-5; j_call: TRBJ1-3; d_call: -; clone_size: -; cdr3_aa: CASIRPEGIDNTIYF; cdr3_nt: TGTGCCAGCATCCGCCCTGAGGGGATCGACAACACCATATATTTT
v_call: TRBV20-1; j_call: TRBJ1-4; d_call: TRBD1; clone_size: few; cdr3_aa: CSARGGGTEASEKLFF; cdr3_nt: TGCAGTGCTAGAGGGGGGGGGACAGAGGCCAGTGAAAAACTGTTTTTT
v_call: TRBV11-2; j_call: TRBJ2-7; d_call: TRBD2; clone_size: -; cdr3_aa: CASSLAGTSQPYEQYF; cdr3_nt: TGTGCCAGCAGCTTAGCGGGGACTAGCCAGCCCTACGAGCAGTACTTC
v_call: TRBV6-1; j_call: TRBJ1-5; d_call: -; clone_size: -; cdr3_aa: CASSEMRVGNQPQHF; cdr3_nt: TGTGCCAGCAGTGAAATGAGGGTAGGCAATCAGCCCCAGCATTTT
v_call: TRBV20-1; j_call: TRBJ2-7; d_call: -; clone_size: -; cdr3_aa: CSAAPRFYEQYF; cdr3_nt: TGCAGTGCCGCCCCCCGGTTCTACGAGCAGTACTTC
v_call: TRBV7-2; j_call: TRBJ2-7; d_call: -; clone_size: -; cdr3_aa: CASSLGWGAAYEQYF; cdr3_nt: TGTGCCAGCAGCCTAGGGTGGGGGGCCGCCTACGAGCAGTACTTC
v_call: TRBV2; j_call: TRBJ2-1; d_call: TRBD1; clone_size: -; cdr3_aa: CASTSGGSRQETQFF; cdr3_nt: TGTGCCAGCACCTCAGGGGGCTCGCGGCAAGAGACCCAGTTCTTC
v_call: TRBV6-2/TRBV6-3; j_call: TRBJ2-5; d_call: TRBD1; clone_size: -; cdr3_aa: CASRSVTGTQETQYF; cdr3_nt: TGTGCCAGCAGGTCGGTGACAGGGACCCAAGAGACCCAGTACTTC
v_call: TRBV18; j_call: TRBJ2-1; d_call: TRBD1; clone_size: -; cdr3_aa: CASSLQGRNEQFF; cdr3_nt: TGTGCCAGCTCACTACAGGGGCGGAATGAGCAGTTCTTC
v_call: TRBV6-2/TRBV6-3; j_call: TRBJ2-1; d_call: TRBD2; clone_size: -; cdr3_aa: CASSYSILAGATYNEQFF; cdr3_nt: TGTGCCAGCAGTTACTCGATTCTAGCGGGGGCGACCTACAATGAGCAGTTCTTC
v_call: TRBV4-3; j_call: TRBJ1-2; d_call: TRBD1; clone_size: few; cdr3_aa: CASSRQGVNYGYTF; cdr3_nt: TGCGCCAGCAGCCGTCAGGGGGTTAACTATGGCTACACCTTC